These T cell receptor beta chains were read from a single sample in a study of blood T cell repertoires in COVID-19. Assay used: immunoSEQ multiplex PCR; TCRdb lists only in-frame clones, some missing. In the table there are about 290,000 clones, approximately 80% of which are singletons. Source material: peripheral blood. These receptors all stem from a woman aged 45-59 years with active or convalescent COVID-19. Each CDR3 is given with its conserved first and last residue. Fields, in order: J gene, V gene, D gene, clone size, CDR3 protein, CDR3 DNA. The D gene is left open where the match is weak. Expanded clones get a size class; other rows say once, few or many, or leave the size out.

J gene: TRBJ2-4
V gene: TRBV19
D gene: TRBD1
clone size: -
CDR3 protein: CASSTRTGFQYF
CDR3 DNA: TGTGCCAGTAGTACTAGGACAGGTTTTCAGTACTTC

J gene: TRBJ2-2
V gene: TRBV5-4
D gene: TRBD1
clone size: -
CDR3 protein: CASSLGGSGELFF
CDR3 DNA: TGTGCCAGCAGCTTAGGGGGCTCCGGGGAGCTGTTTTTT

J gene: TRBJ2-1
V gene: TRBV12-3/TRBV12-4
D gene: -
clone size: -
CDR3 protein: CASSPTVLVEQFF
CDR3 DNA: TGTGCCAGCAGCCCGACAGTCCTTGTAGAGCAGTTCTTC

J gene: TRBJ2-1
V gene: TRBV24-1
D gene: -
clone size: -
CDR3 protein: CATSEGAGVDEQFF
CDR3 DNA: TGTGCCACCAGTGAGGGGGCTGGGGTGGATGAGCAGTTCTTC

J gene: TRBJ2-7
V gene: TRBV7-2
D gene: TRBD1
clone size: -
CDR3 protein: CASSSRDRDPYEQYF
CDR3 DNA: TGTGCCAGCAGCAGCAGGGACAGGGACCCTTACGAGCAGTACTTC

J gene: TRBJ2-5
V gene: TRBV28
D gene: TRBD2
clone size: -
CDR3 protein: CASSTGALAGGQEYF
CDR3 DNA: TGTGCCAGCAGTACCGGGGCACTAGCGGGAGGGCAGGAGTACTTC

J gene: TRBJ2-7
V gene: TRBV25-1
D gene: TRBD2
clone size: -
CDR3 protein: CASSAPGLAGVDEQYF
CDR3 DNA: TGTGCCAGCAGTGCACCGGGACTAGCGGGAGTAGACGAGCAGTACTTC

J gene: TRBJ2-7
V gene: TRBV6-5
D gene: TRBD2
clone size: -
CDR3 protein: CASSYQAGSSYEQYF
CDR3 DNA: TGTGCCAGCAGTTACCAAGCGGGAAGCTCCTACGAGCAGTACTTC

J gene: TRBJ1-6
V gene: TRBV28
D gene: TRBD1
clone size: -
CDR3 protein: CASSADRAPYNSPLHF
CDR3 DNA: TGTGCCAGCAGTGCTGACAGGGCCCCATATAATTCACCCCTCCACTTT

J gene: TRBJ1-3
V gene: TRBV5-1
D gene: TRBD1
clone size: -
CDR3 protein: CASSRTGYGHTIYF
CDR3 DNA: TGCGCCAGCAGCCGGACAGGGTACGGACACACCATATATTTT

J gene: TRBJ2-1
V gene: TRBV27
D gene: TRBD2
clone size: -
CDR3 protein: CASSLWSGSDEQFF
CDR3 DNA: TGTGCCAGCAGTTTATGGAGCGGGAGCGATGAGCAGTTCTTC

J gene: TRBJ1-6
V gene: TRBV19
D gene: TRBD1
clone size: -
CDR3 protein: CASERDRASPLHF
CDR3 DNA: TGTGCCAGCGAACGGGACAGGGCTTCACCCCTCCACTTT

J gene: TRBJ2-7
V gene: TRBV3-1/TRBV3-2
D gene: -
clone size: -
CDR3 protein: CASSQDQRPTYEQYF
CDR3 DNA: TGTGCCAGCAGCCAAGATCAGCGGCCAACCTACGAGCAGTACTTC

J gene: TRBJ2-3
V gene: TRBV5-8
D gene: TRBD2
clone size: -
CDR3 protein: CASSLLAGGTDTQYF
CDR3 DNA: TGTGCCAGCAGCTTACTAGCGGGAGGCACAGATACGCAGTATTTT

J gene: TRBJ2-1
V gene: TRBV20-1
D gene: TRBD1
clone size: -
CDR3 protein: CSRQGRYEQFF
CDR3 DNA: TGCAGCCGACAGGGGAGATATGAGCAGTTCTTC

J gene: TRBJ1-2
V gene: TRBV19
D gene: -
clone size: once
CDR3 protein: CASSISAQRGYGYTF
CDR3 DNA: TGTGCCAGTAGTATCTCGGCTCAAAGGGGCTATGGCTACACCTTC

J gene: TRBJ2-3
V gene: TRBV7-3
D gene: -
clone size: -
CDR3 protein: CASSPLAGTDTQYF
CDR3 DNA: TGTGCCAGCAGCCCCCTAGCAGGCACAGATACGCAGTATTTT

J gene: TRBJ2-3
V gene: TRBV2
D gene: TRBD1
clone size: -
CDR3 protein: CASSEIRTGRFFTDTQYF
CDR3 DNA: TGTGCCAGCAGTGAAATAAGGACAGGACGATTCTTCACAGATACGCAGTATTTT

J gene: TRBJ1-1
V gene: TRBV18
D gene: -
clone size: few
CDR3 protein: CASSPPGAGGGTEAFF
CDR3 DNA: TGTGCCAGCTCACCTCCCGGGGCTGGGGGGGGAACTGAAGCTTTCTTT

J gene: TRBJ2-3
V gene: TRBV5-4
D gene: TRBD1
clone size: few
CDR3 protein: CASSSGQGFSTDTQYF
CDR3 DNA: TGTGCCAGCAGCTCGGGACAGGGATTTAGCACAGATACGCAGTATTTT

J gene: TRBJ1-1
V gene: TRBV5-1
D gene: -
clone size: -
CDR3 protein: CASSLGAANTEAFF
CDR3 DNA: TGCGCCAGCAGCTTGGGGGCAGCGAACACTGAAGCTTTCTTT

J gene: TRBJ2-1
V gene: TRBV5-1
D gene: TRBD2
clone size: -
CDR3 protein: CASSLGRAGNNEQFF
CDR3 DNA: TGCGCCAGCAGTTTGGGGAGGGCCGGTAACAATGAGCAGTTCTTC

J gene: TRBJ1-1
V gene: TRBV6-4
D gene: TRBD1
clone size: -
CDR3 protein: CASSDSTGGTEAFF
CDR3 DNA: TGTGCCAGCAGTGACTCGACAGGGGGGACTGAAGCTTTCTTT

J gene: TRBJ1-1
V gene: TRBV29-1
D gene: -
clone size: few
CDR3 protein: CSVPPCSEHTEAFF
CDR3 DNA: TGCAGCGTCCCCCCCTGCTCGGAGCACACTGAAGCTTTCTTT

J gene: TRBJ1-2
V gene: TRBV6-5
D gene: -
clone size: -
CDR3 protein: CASSQDSYGYTF
CDR3 DNA: TGTGCCAGCAGCCAGGACAGCTATGGCTACACCTTC

J gene: TRBJ2-1
V gene: TRBV30
D gene: -
clone size: -
CDR3 protein: CAWSLRGSGVGFF
CDR3 DNA: TGTGCCTGGAGTTTACGGGGGTCGGGAGTCGGGTTCTTC

J gene: TRBJ2-5
V gene: TRBV30
D gene: TRBD2
clone size: -
CDR3 protein: CAWRRTAGAVRQETQYF
CDR3 DNA: TGTGCCTGGAGGCGGACAGCGGGAGCTGTACGCCAAGAGACCCAGTACTTC

J gene: TRBJ1-5
V gene: TRBV20-1
D gene: -
clone size: -
CDR3 protein: CSASRMQGNQPQHF
CDR3 DNA: TGCAGTGCTAGTAGAATGCAGGGTAATCAGCCCCAGCATTTT

J gene: TRBJ2-5
V gene: TRBV28
D gene: -
clone size: once
CDR3 protein: CASSSKGGAKEPRWETQYF
CDR3 DNA: TGTGCCAGCAGTTCAAAAGGGGGAGCCAAGGAACCCAGGTGGGAGACCCAGTACTTC

J gene: TRBJ1-1
V gene: TRBV14
D gene: TRBD1
clone size: -
CDR3 protein: CASSLRTGRNTEAFF
CDR3 DNA: TGTGCCAGCAGCCTCAGGACAGGGCGAAACACTGAAGCTTTCTTT

J gene: TRBJ2-2
V gene: TRBV5-1
D gene: TRBD2
clone size: once
CDR3 protein: CASSLGLAGNTGELFF
CDR3 DNA: TGCGCCAGCAGCTTGGGGCTAGCGGGAAACACCGGGGAGCTGTTTTTT

J gene: TRBJ1-4
V gene: TRBV28
D gene: -
clone size: -
CDR3 protein: CASSLGQVDNEKLFF
CDR3 DNA: TGTGCCAGCAGTTTAGGTCAGGTAGATAATGAAAAACTGTTTTTT

J gene: TRBJ1-2
V gene: TRBV5-1
D gene: -
clone size: few
CDR3 protein: CASSPTGDPNYGYTF
CDR3 DNA: TGCGCCAGCAGCCCGACGGGAGACCCTAACTATGGCTACACCTTC

J gene: TRBJ1-4
V gene: TRBV7-8
D gene: -
clone size: -
CDR3 protein: CASSSHRVSNEKLFF
CDR3 DNA: TGTGCCAGCAGCTCCCACAGAGTTTCTAATGAAAAACTGTTTTTT

J gene: TRBJ1-2
V gene: TRBV10-2
D gene: -
clone size: -
CDR3 protein: CASSDDSSYGYTF
CDR3 DNA: TGCGCCAGCAGTGACGACAGTAGTTATGGCTACACCTTC

J gene: TRBJ1-3
V gene: TRBV7-2
D gene: -
clone size: -
CDR3 protein: CASSLGGGEGNTIYF
CDR3 DNA: TGTGCCAGCAGCTTAGGGGGGGGCGAAGGAAACACCATATATTTT

J gene: TRBJ1-1
V gene: TRBV7-2
D gene: TRBD1
clone size: -
CDR3 protein: CASSPRQGRINTEAFF
CDR3 DNA: TGTGCCAGCAGCCCCCGACAGGGCCGAATTAACACTGAAGCTTTCTTT

J gene: TRBJ2-5
V gene: TRBV5-1
D gene: TRBD1
clone size: once
CDR3 protein: CASSGGTGQETQYF
CDR3 DNA: TGCGCCAGCAGCGGCGGGACAGGGCAAGAGACCCAGTACTTC

J gene: TRBJ2-1
V gene: TRBV3-1/TRBV3-2
D gene: -
clone size: -
CDR3 protein: CASSQALNNEQFF
CDR3 DNA: TGTGCCAGCAGCCAAGCACTAAACAATGAGCAGTTCTTC

J gene: TRBJ2-2
V gene: TRBV6-6
D gene: TRBD2
clone size: -
CDR3 protein: CASSAAGRNTGELFF
CDR3 DNA: TGTGCCAGCAGTGCAGCGGGGCGAAACACCGGGGAGCTGTTTTTT

J gene: TRBJ1-6
V gene: TRBV4-2
D gene: -
clone size: few
CDR3 protein: CASSQEGSNSPLHF
CDR3 DNA: TGTGCCAGCAGCCAAGAGGGCAGTAATTCACCCCTCCACTTT

J gene: TRBJ2-5
V gene: TRBV9
D gene: TRBD1
clone size: -
CDR3 protein: CASSPGGSSETQYF
CDR3 DNA: TGTGCCAGCAGCCCAGGGGGTTCAAGCGAGACCCAGTACTTC

J gene: TRBJ2-1
V gene: TRBV7-9
D gene: TRBD2
clone size: -
CDR3 protein: CASSLSPVLAGAGNEQFF
CDR3 DNA: TGTGCCAGCAGCTTATCCCCTGTCTTAGCGGGAGCCGGCAATGAGCAGTTCTTC

J gene: TRBJ1-5
V gene: TRBV19
D gene: -
clone size: -
CDR3 protein: CASSIGFRPQHF
CDR3 DNA: TGTGCCAGTAGTATCGGTTTTAGGCCCCAGCATTTT

J gene: TRBJ1-1
V gene: TRBV7-3
D gene: -
clone size: -
CDR3 protein: CASSSCVTEAFF
CDR3 DNA: TGTGCCAGCAGCTCATGCGTCACTGAAGCTTTCTTT

J gene: TRBJ1-2
V gene: TRBV4-2
D gene: TRBD1
clone size: few
CDR3 protein: CASSRDRAGSGGYTF
CDR3 DNA: TGTGCCAGCAGCCGCGACAGGGCAGGGTCTGGTGGCTACACCTTC

J gene: TRBJ2-1
V gene: TRBV5-1
D gene: TRBD1
clone size: -
CDR3 protein: CASRPGQGLGNEQFF
CDR3 DNA: TGCGCCAGCAGGCCAGGACAGGGACTGGGCAATGAGCAGTTCTTC

J gene: TRBJ1-1
V gene: TRBV19
D gene: TRBD1
clone size: few
CDR3 protein: CASMATGGTEAFF
CDR3 DNA: TGTGCCAGTATGGCGACAGGGGGGACTGAAGCTTTCTTT

J gene: TRBJ2-7
V gene: TRBV12-5
D gene: -
clone size: -
CDR3 protein: CASGLVLGGSLTSYEQYF
CDR3 DNA: TGTGCTAGTGGTTTGGTACTCGGCGGCAGTTTGACTTCCTACGAGCAGTACTTC

J gene: TRBJ2-5
V gene: TRBV12-5
D gene: TRBD2
clone size: -
CDR3 protein: CASGLSGGETQYF
CDR3 DNA: TGTGCTAGTGGTTTGTCGGGGGGAGAGACCCAGTACTTC

J gene: TRBJ1-2
V gene: TRBV24-1
D gene: -
clone size: -
CDR3 protein: CATSDGRGYYGYTF
CDR3 DNA: TGTGCCACCAGTGATGGAAGGGGTTACTATGGCTACACCTTC

J gene: TRBJ2-6
V gene: TRBV9
D gene: -
clone size: -
CDR3 protein: CASSVTGQSSGANVLTF
CDR3 DNA: TGTGCCAGCAGCGTAACCGGACAGAGCTCTGGGGCCAACGTCCTGACTTTC

J gene: TRBJ2-2
V gene: TRBV7-9
D gene: -
clone size: -
CDR3 protein: CASSPRDFTGELFF
CDR3 DNA: TGTGCCAGCAGCCCCAGGGACTTCACCGGGGAGCTGTTTTTT